This T cell receptor (beta chain) was found in a study of cytomegalovirus exposure and HLA in healthy donors. CDR1 and CDR2 (germline): PRHDT, FYEKMQ (reference sequence). V lost 0 bases, J lost 4 bases, and 3 bases stayed unmatched. The CDR3 is 15 amino acids. A multiplex PCR was run with 60 Vbeta primers and 13 Jbeta primers. Clones were sequenced by immunoSEQ multiplex PCR, and TCRdb holds only the in-frame ones, with some missing. In the table there are about 37,000 clones, more than 80% of which are singletons. The chain recombines TRBV13 with TRBJ1-3; 7 bases line up with TRBD1. The clonotype comes from a middle-aged woman in good health and CMV-seronegative. The sample taken for sequencing was PBMCs. DNA for the CDR3: TGTGCCAGCAGCTTAGGAAGGGGGCCAGGAAACACCATATATTTT. This gives the protein CASSLGRGPGNTIYF.